The 31 T cell receptor beta chains given below trace back to one sample, sequenced in a study of shared clonotypes between healthy human individuals. Repertoires were generated with immunoSEQ multiplex PCR, while TCRdb's copy carries only in-frame clones and drops some. This sample has around 510,000 clones, with 95% to 97% found just once. Sequencing used naive CD4+ T cells sorted from blood. This sample's subset: CD45RA+ positively selected. The receptors were gathered from a woman aged 30 to 39 in good health.

The rearrangement joins TRBV6-1 to TRBJ1-2; D is undetermined. Germline V CDR1 and CDR2: MNHNS, SASEGT. The CDR3 extends over 11 amino acids. V lost 5 bases and J 3 bases, leaving 4 bases between the germline ends. CDR3 sequence (DNA): TGTGCCAGCAGTCATCACTATGGCTACACCTTC. Translation: CASSHHYGYTF.

The chain is built from TRBV19 and TRBJ1-1; 8 bases fit TRBD1. Trimming removed 3 bases from V and 4 bases from J; junction bases left unmatched: 4. Germline CDR1 and CDR2: LNHDA and SQIVND (reference sequence). The CDR3 has 14 amino acids. CDR3 nucleotides: TGTGCCAGTAGTATGCAGGGGGCAGGCACTGAAGCTTTCTTT. Residues: CASSMQGAGTEAFF.

The gene calls are TRBV2 and TRBJ1-2, with 8 bases aligning to TRBD1. This CDR3 region has 12 residues. The J segment lost 8 bases and the V segment lost 6 bases, leaving 5 bases of the junction unmatched. The germline CDR1 and CDR2 sequences are SNHLY and FYNNEI. CDR3 sequence: CASSDRGVGYTF. CDR3 coding DNA: TGTGCCAGCAGCGACAGGGGAGTCGGCTACACCTTC.

For this clone: The same CDR3 arises from other DNA sequences in this sample as well. The gene calls are TRBV5-1 and TRBJ2-1, with TRBD2 matching 10 bases. Germline V gene data show CDR1 as SGHRS and CDR2 as YFSETQ. V lost 1 base and J lost 6; bases outside the gene matches: 1. There are 14 residues in the CDR3. The CDR3 spells CASSLLAGANEQFF. The CDR3 nucleotides are TGCGCCAGCAGCTTGCTAGCGGGAGCCAATGAGCAGTTCTTC.

V usage is TRBV7-6 and J usage is TRBJ2-5; 14 nucleotides agree with TRBD2. Per the germline V gene, CDR1 is SGHVS and CDR2 is FNYEAQ. The CDR3 has 16 residues. The ends lost 5 bases at V and 1 base at J; junction bases unmatched: 3. CDR3 coding DNA: TGTGCCAGCAGCGTTGGACTAGCGGGAGGCCAAGAGACCCAGTACTTC. Translation gives CASSVGLAGGQETQYF.

The rearrangement links TRBV4-1 to TRBJ2-5; TRBD2 matches at 7 bases. The better agreement between TRBJ2-7 and the DNA end casts doubt on the J call. Germline CDR1 is MGHRA and CDR2 is YSYEKL. The CDR3 spans 15 residues. CDR3 in amino acids: CASSQVAQRGYEQYF. In nucleotides, the CDR3 is TGCGCCAGCAGCCAAGTCGCCCAGCGGGGCTACGAGCAGTACTTC.

V is TRBV19 and J is TRBJ1-2; no reliable D call. The CDR3 extends over 13 amino acids. Trimming cost V 3 bases and J 2 bases, with 7 bases left between them. CDR1 LNHDA and CDR2 SQIVND come from the germline V gene (reference sequence). For the CDR3, the DNA is TGTGCCAGTAGTATCCGGCAGAACTATGGCTACACCTTC. Translated, it gives CASSIRQNYGYTF.

The chain has TRBV18 and TRBJ1-1, with 10 bases identical to TRBD1. The ends lost 0 bases at V and 7 bases at J; junction bases unmatched: 5. Germline V gene data show CDR1 as KGHSH and CDR2 as LQKENI. The CDR3 covers 15 residues. Written as DNA, the CDR3 is TGTGCCAGCTCACCACCTCCCGGGACAGGGGTTGAAGCTTTCTTT. Protein: CASSPPPGTGVEAFF.

V is TRBV11-3 and J is TRBJ2-7; TRBD1 is a possible D gene (5 bases). The germline V and J ends were trimmed by 5 bases and 5 bases, with 13 bases remaining between them. Per germline, CDR1 SGHNT and CDR2 YENEEA. The length of the CDR3 is 13 residues. This chain's CDR3 is CASSPGQINEQYF. In nucleotides, the CDR3 is TGTGCCAGCAGCCCAGGGCAGATCAACGAGCAGTACTTC.

On this clone: Other DNA variants within this sample encode the same CDR3. This chain uses TRBV5-1 with TRBJ1-3; the match to TRBD1 covers 7 bases. The CDR3 covers 14 residues. The V gene's germline CDR1 is SGHRS and CDR2 YFSETQ. After removal of 4 bases from V and 2 bases from J, the junction contained 3 bases not matched to a gene. The CDR3 DNA reads as TGCGCCAGCAGCCCCGGGACAGCTGGAAACACCATATATTTT. Amino acid sequence: CASSPGTAGNTIYF.

This chain links TRBV19 with TRBJ2-5, with TRBD2 matching over 10 bases. V lost 5 bases to trimming and J lost 4 bases; unmatched junction nucleotides: 7. The germline V gene encodes CDR1 LNHDA and CDR2 SQIVND (reference sequence). The CDR3 length is 15 residues. DNA of the CDR3: TGTGCCAGTAGTGGAACTAGCGGGATGCTAGAGACCCAGTACTTC. This codes for CASSGTSGMLETQYF.

The chain combines TRBV25-1 with TRBJ1-1; D not resolved. The CDR3 sequence is 13 residues long. V was pared by 4 bases and J by 1 base, with 7 bases between. Germline CDR1 reads MGHDK; CDR2 reads SYGVNS. For the CDR3, the DNA is TGTGCCAGCAGTGTTGTCCAGAACACTGAAGCTTTCTTT. Translated: CASSVVQNTEAFF.

This clone is a singleton in its sample. This rearrangement joins TRBV11-2 to TRBJ2-1, with 9 bases lining up with TRBD2. Germline V CDR1 and CDR2: SGHAT, FQNNGV. The CDR3 contains 15 residues. V was clipped by 0 bases and J by 4 bases; unmatched bases: 1. CDR3 sequence reads: CASSLDLAGYNEQFF. The CDR3 bases are TGTGCCAGCAGCTTAGATCTAGCGGGGTACAATGAGCAGTTCTTC.

The chain is built from TRBV27 and TRBJ2-7; the D call may be TRBD1 or TRBD2 (5 bases each). Trimming removed 6 bases at V and 1 base at J, with 13 bases between. Germline loops: CDR1 MNHEY, CDR2 SMNVEV (reference sequence). The CDR3 has 14 residues. The chain's CDR3 is CASRRDGVSYEQYF. The CDR3 nucleotides read TGTGCCAGCAGACGGGACGGAGTTTCCTACGAGCAGTACTTC.

The rearrangement uses TRBV28 and TRBJ2-7; 10 bases are a match to TRBD2. Germline-derived CDR1 and CDR2 are MDHEN and SYDVKM. This CDR3 has 15 amino acids. Trimming cost V 7 bases and J 3 bases; bases outside gene matches: 9. The CDR3 bases are TGTGCCAGCACCAATCAGGGACTAGCGCACTACGAGCAGTACTTC. Amino acids: CASTNQGLAHYEQYF.

The chain joins TRBV5-1 to TRBJ2-5, with D perhaps matching TRBD1 or TRBD2 (5 bases each). Trimming pared 3 bases from V and 6 bases from J, leaving 12 bases between. Germline-derived CDR1 and CDR2 are SGHRS and YFSETQ. The CDR3 extends over 13 amino acids. The CDR3 loop is CASSWDPNQTQYF. The CDR3 coding sequence is TGCGCCAGCAGCTGGGACCCCAATCAGACCCAGTACTTC.

In its sample, this clone was seen once. The CDR3 here is CASRTRGEQFF. In DNA, the CDR3 is TGCGCCAGCCGGACAAGGGGTGAGCAGTTCTTC. V and J are TRBV5-1 and TRBJ2-1; the D gene is possibly TRBD1 (5 bases). Germline-derived CDR1 and CDR2 are SGHRS and YFSETQ. Trimming left V 7 bases short and J 9 bases short, with 11 bases between. The CDR3 has 11 amino acids.

This clone occurred once. This chain uses TRBV28 with TRBJ2-3; 14 nucleotides match TRBD2. Per germline, CDR1 MDHEN and CDR2 SYDVKM. V was pared by 5 bases and J by 5 bases, with 6 bases of the junction left unmatched. The CDR3 sequence is 16 residues long. In DNA, the CDR3 is TGTGCCAGCAGTGCCCCCGGACTAGCGGGGGGAGATACGCAGTATTTT. This gives the protein CASSAPGLAGGDTQYF.

This clone was picked up one time. The chain has TRBV5-4 and TRBJ2-5, with 10 nucleotides matching TRBD1. The J call may be incorrect, as the DNA end agrees better with TRBJ2-7. CDR3 length: 15 amino acids. Germline lookup yields CDR1 SGHNT and CDR2 YYREEE (reference sequence). CDR3 sequence (DNA): TGTGCCAGCAGCTTGGAGGGGGACAGGGGTTACGAGCAGTACTTC. This translates into CASSLEGDRGYEQYF.

The genes are TRBV28 and TRBJ2-7; D is unresolved. The CDR3 has 14 amino acids. V was cut by 8 bases and J by 5 bases, with 19 bases left in between. Germline lookup yields CDR1 MDHEN and CDR2 SYDVKM. CDR3 nucleotides: TGTGCCAGCGGTACTCGAGAGGCTTTCAACGAGCAGTACTTC. This translates into CASGTREAFNEQYF.

The J gene is TRBJ1-2, the V gene TRBV19; D is perhaps TRBD1 (6 bases). Trimming took off 7 bases at V and 7 bases at J, with 22 bases between the two ends. The germline V gene encodes CDR1 LNHDA and CDR2 SQIVND (reference sequence). The CDR3 length is 15 residues. CDR3 in DNA: TGTGCCAGTACCTCATCGGACAGCGGTTCGGGTGGCTACACCTTC. Protein sequence: CASTSSDSGSGGYTF.

The V gene is TRBV27, the J gene TRBJ2-7, with D perhaps assigned TRBD1 or TRBD2 (5 bases each). The germline V gene has CDR1 MNHEY and CDR2 SMNVEV (reference sequence). The CDR3 consists of 19 residues. V was clipped by 7 bases and J by 3 bases, with 31 bases between them. CDR3 region: CASTARALRGTLKNYEQYF. CDR3 nucleotide sequence: TGTGCCAGCACCGCACGCGCGTTACGAGGGACCTTAAAAAACTACGAGCAGTACTTC.

This chain connects TRBV5-1 to TRBJ2-1, with D possibly TRBD1 on 6 matching bases. V lost 0 bases and J 7 bases, leaving 11 bases between the germline ends. Germline CDR1 and CDR2: SGHRS and YFSETQ. CDR3 length: 14 residues. CDR3 bases: TGCGCCAGCAGCTTGGCGGCAGGGGCTAATGAGCAGTTCTTC. This translates into CASSLAAGANEQFF. The variable domain in full, with the rest retrieved from reference TRBV5-1 and TRBJ2-1, is KAGVTQTPRYLIKTRGQQVTLSCSPISGHRSVSWYQQTPGQGLQFLFEYFSETQRNKGNFPGRFSGRQFSNSRSEMNVSTLELGDSALYLCASSLAAGANEQFFGPGTRLTVL.

The chain carries TRBV5-1 and TRBJ2-5; D is undetermined. Per the germline V gene, CDR1 is SGHRS and CDR2 is YFSETQ. This CDR3 contains 13 residues. Trimming left V 3 bases short and J 5 bases short, with 11 bases between. CDR3 loop: CASSSTVEETQYF. The CDR3, as DNA: TGCGCCAGCAGCTCCACAGTCGAGGAGACCCAGTACTTC.

V and J are TRBV1 and TRBJ2-1; the table's D gene call, TRBD2, was not cross checked with the DNA. TRBV1 is a pseudogene segment. The CDR3 has 11 residues. Here the CDR3 reads CTRGLANEQFF. The DNA of the CDR3 is TGCACCCGTGGACTCGCTAATGAGCAGTTCTTC.

V gene TRBV4-2 combines with J gene TRBJ2-7, with 15 bases that match TRBD2. Germline V gene sequence: CDR1 LGHNA, CDR2 YNFKEQ. The V gene end was trimmed by 1 base and the J gene end by 6 bases; junction bases not matched to a gene: 7. This CDR3 comprises 17 residues. For the CDR3, the DNA is TGTGCCAGCAGCCAAGGCCTGGGACTAGCGGGAGGATCCGAGCAGTACTTC. Translation: CASSQGLGLAGGSEQYF.

The chain carries TRBV4-1 and TRBJ2-1, with 9 bases identical to TRBD2. CDR1 MGHRA and CDR2 YSYEKL come from the germline V gene. The length of the CDR3 is 16 residues. Losses at the gene ends were 1 base for V and 7 bases for J; bases not matched to a gene: 8. The CDR3 region is CASSQGGSGSWNEQFF. The CDR3 bases are TGCGCCAGCAGCCAAGGAGGTAGCGGGAGTTGGAATGAGCAGTTCTTC.

The rearrangement uses TRBV27 and TRBJ2-3; maybe TRBD2 (6 bases). V dropped 7 bases and J dropped 1 base, with 18 bases sitting between them. Per the germline V gene, CDR1 is MNHEY and CDR2 is SMNVEV (reference sequence). This CDR3 spans 16 amino acids. The CDR3 region has the DNA TGTGCCAGCAATGACTTGACGGGAGTGGGCACAGATACGCAGTATTTT. It is translated as CASNDLTGVGTDTQYF.

V is TRBV29-1 and J is TRBJ2-3, with 12 positions matching TRBD2. V dropped 3 bases and J dropped 4; count of bases not matched to a gene: 5. Germline V gene lookup returns CDR1 SQVTM and CDR2 ANQGSEA. This CDR3 has 15 residues. This CDR3 reads CSVDPLAGGADTQYF. Written as DNA, the CDR3 is TGCAGCGTTGACCCCCTAGCGGGAGGGGCAGATACGCAGTATTTT.

This chain links TRBV28 with TRBJ1-1; no definite D call. The CDR3 is 15 residues long. Germline V gene sequence: CDR1 MDHEN, CDR2 SYDVKM. Trimming shortened V by 2 bases and J by 6 bases, and 16 bases separated the two germline ends. This CDR3 reads CASSLNVLDFPEAFF. CDR3 sequence (DNA): TGTGCCAGCAGTTTAAACGTTCTGGATTTCCCTGAAGCTTTCTTT.

As concerns this clone: Other DNA sequences in this specimen translate into the identical CDR3. This chain connects TRBV5-1 to TRBJ2-2, with unresolved D. The V and J ends lost 2 bases and 5 bases respectively, with 7 bases between them. CDR3 size: 13 residues. Germline values: CDR1 SGHRS, CDR2 YFSETQ. For the CDR3, the DNA is TGCGCCAGCAGCTTTGGAGAAACCGGGGAGCTGTTTTTT. Protein: CASSFGETGELFF.